The 12 T cell receptor beta chains below were found in one sample sequenced in a study of blood T cell repertoires in COVID-19. Data came from immunoSEQ multiplex PCR; TCRdb stores just in-frame clones and leaves some out. The data hold approximately 440,000 clones, with about nine tenths observed a single time. The sample comprised PBMCs or T cells enriched from blood (not recorded which). Every receptor here comes from a man younger than 30 who had recovered from COVID-19.

V gene TRBV2 combines with J gene TRBJ1-1; possible D gene TRBD1, 5 bases. The V end was cut by 6 bases, the J end by 8 bases, with 22 bases between. Germline V gene sequence: CDR1 SNHLY, CDR2 FYNNEI. The CDR3 is made up of 15 amino acids. The CDR3 protein is CASSPPPDGGGEAFF. In DNA form, the CDR3 reads TGTGCCAGCAGCCCCCCTCCTGACGGTGGGGGGGAAGCTTTCTTT.

The gene calls are TRBV28 and TRBJ2-1, with 13 bases fitting TRBD2. Per germline, CDR1 MDHEN and CDR2 SYDVKM. This CDR3 region has 20 residues. The ends lost 5 bases at V and 7 bases at J; junction bases unmatched: 20. The DNA of the CDR3 is TGTGCCAGCAGTCCGTGGACAGCTACTGGGACTAGCGGGATAGATAATGAGCAGTTCTTC. Translated: CASSPWTATGTSGIDNEQFF.

The rearrangement uses TRBV4-1 and TRBJ2-3; tentative D call: TRBD2 (7 bases). This CDR3 spans 18 amino acids. Trimming left V 0 bases short and J 4 bases short, with 20 bases between. Germline V gives CDR1 MGHRA, CDR2 YSYEKL. This chain's CDR3 is CASSQDLVGGEIADTQYF. The CDR3, as DNA: TGCGCCAGCAGCCAAGACCTCGTAGGGGGGGAGATCGCAGATACGCAGTATTTT.

The chain couples TRBV11-2 to TRBJ1-2, with TRBD1 matching over 9 bases. Germline V gene lookup returns CDR1 SGHAT and CDR2 FQNNGV. V was pared by 6 bases and J by 4 bases, with 6 bases of the junction left unmatched. This CDR3 has 14 residues. This CDR3 is CASRLRDRAYGYTF. The CDR3 region has the DNA TGTGCCAGCAGGCTCAGGGACAGGGCCTATGGCTACACCTTC. The full variable domain, rest sourced from reference TRBV11-2 and TRBJ1-2, is EAGVAQSPRYKIIEKRQSVAFWCNPISGHATLYWYQQILGQGPKLLIQFQNNGVVDDSQLPKDRFSAERLKGVDSTLKIQPAKLEDSAVYLCASRLRDRAYGYTFGSGTRLTVV.

This sequence joins TRBV7-6 and TRBJ2-2; 9 positions agree with TRBD1. The length of the CDR3 is 16 residues. Germline lookup yields CDR1 SGHVS and CDR2 FNYEAQ. The J segment lost 3 bases and the V segment lost 5 bases, leaving 7 bases of the junction unmatched. For the CDR3, the DNA is TGTGCCAGCAGCCCAGCGGGGACAGGGTACACCGGGGAGCTGTTTTTT. Amino acid sequence: CASSPAGTGYTGELFF.

The chain has TRBV25-1 and TRBJ1-2, with D maybe TRBD1 (5 bases). The V gene lost 1 base and the J gene lost 5 bases, with 8 bases spanning the gap. Germline CDR1 reads MGHDK; CDR2 reads SYGVNS. The CDR3 totals 13 residues. This CDR3 reads CASSEWGGYGYTF. CDR3 in DNA: TGTGCCAGCAGTGAATGGGGGGGGTATGGCTACACCTTC.

V usage is TRBV7-8 and J usage is TRBJ2-5; 9 positions agree with TRBD2. CDR3 length: 18 residues. The germline gives CDR1 SGHVS, CDR2 FQNEAQ. Losses at the gene ends were 2 bases for V and 5 bases for J; bases not matched to a gene: 15. The CDR3 coding sequence is TGTGCCAGCAGCTTATGGCGGTGGGCGGGAGGGCCGGTGGAGACCCAGTACTTC. It yields the protein CASSLWRWAGGPVETQYF. Full variable domain (rest looked up from reference TRBV7-8 and TRBJ2-5): GAGVSQSPRYKVAKRGQDVALRCDPISGHVSLFWYQQALGQGPEFLTYFQNEAQLDKSGLPSDRFFAERPEGSVSTLKIQRTQQEDSAVYLCASSLWRWAGGPVETQYFGPGTRLLVL.

This rearrangement joins TRBV5-1 to TRBJ1-1, with 10 nucleotides matching TRBD1. This CDR3 spans 15 amino acids. After removal of 4 bases from V and 2 bases from J, the junction contained 5 bases not matched to a gene. Germline V lookup: CDR1 SGHRS, CDR2 YFSETQ. The CDR3 here is CASSGGTGVNTEAFF. The CDR3 region has the DNA TGCGCCAGCAGCGGGGGGACAGGGGTCAACACTGAAGCTTTCTTT.

The chain carries TRBV19 and TRBJ1-4; D is ambiguous. Germline loops: CDR1 LNHDA, CDR2 SQIVND (reference sequence). The CDR3 is made up of 16 amino acids. Trimming cost V 2 bases and J 0 bases, with 10 bases left between them. CDR3 DNA sequence: TGTGCCAGTAGTATACGGAGCACGCCAACTAATGAAAAACTGTTTTTT. Translated, it gives CASSIRSTPTNEKLFF.

This clone was seen only once. The chain has TRBV4-1 and TRBJ2-2; tentative D call: TRBD2 (6 bases). Deletions cut 5 bases from V and 0 bases from J, with 10 bases between. Germline V gene data show CDR1 as MGHRA and CDR2 as YSYEKL. The CDR3 is made up of 15 amino acids. CDR3 sequence reads: CASSSWRANTGELFF. The CDR3 DNA sequence: TGCGCCAGCAGCAGTTGGAGGGCGAACACCGGGGAGCTGTTTTTT.

J is TRBJ1-5 and V is TRBV28, with D tentatively TRBD1 (5 bases). This CDR3 comprises 14 residues. Germline V CDR1 and CDR2: MDHEN, SYDVKM. V dropped 2 bases and J dropped 2 bases, with 7 bases sitting between them. CDR3 DNA: TGTGCCAGCAGTTTAACGGGGGGCAATCAGCCCCAGCATTTT. Translated, it gives CASSLTGGNQPQHF.

The CDR3: CASSIRDRPLYGYTF. The CDR3 bases are TGTGCCAGCAGTATAAGGGACAGGCCGCTCTATGGCTACACCTTC. The rearrangement links TRBV2 to TRBJ1-2; TRBD1 matches 8 bases. The length of the CDR3 is 15 residues. CDR1 is SNHLY and CDR2 is FYNNEI in the germline V gene. J gave up 4 bases and V 5 bases, and 9 bases lay outside the gene matches.